The entry below describes one T cell receptor beta chain. The data were obtained in a study of blood T cell repertoires in COVID-19. In the study overall: Acute and convalescent COVID-19 samples came from the United States, Italy and Spain. The cDNA or gDNA used as material had been derived from T cells, B-cell-depleted T cells, or PBMCs.

CDR1 is SGHTA, CDR2 FQGNSA, per germline. This CDR3 comprises 14 residues. J lost 3 bases, V lost 2 bases, and 3 bases had no gene match. Original processing notes: Amplification from reference gene primers served as the basis for estimated nucleated cell counts. Method: immunoSEQ multiplex PCR; TCRdb's copy keeps in-frame clones and lacks some. The DNA was the basis for D and trimming; V, J and clone size are from that table. The data show some 150,000 clones, about 83% seen once. What was sequenced was peripheral blood. The sequence was obtained from a woman aged 45-59 years with active or convalescent COVID-19. The chain uses TRBV7-2 and TRBJ1-2; 7 bases fit TRBD1. CDR3 in amino acids: CASSLYRGDYGYTF. Written as DNA, the CDR3 is TGTGCCAGCAGCTTATACAGGGGAGACTATGGCTACACCTTC.